Listed here is a single T cell receptor (beta chain). Antigen specificity is unknown. The data stem from a study of cytomegalovirus exposure and HLA in healthy donors. Study-wide results and caveats: Most TCRs appeared rarely, but some public TCRs recurred in many donors.

Germline V lookup: CDR1 SGHAT, CDR2 FQNNGV. Unmatched junction bases numbered 11, after V lost 4 bases and J lost 6 bases. This CDR3 spans 16 amino acids. Amplification used 60 Vbeta primers and 13 Jbeta primers. Libraries were prepared by immunoSEQ multiplex PCR; TCRdb keeps only in-frame clonotypes and omits some of them. The sample holds under 200,000 clones, around nine tenths seen once. This receptor was taken from a woman between 25 and 40 years old in good health and CMV-seronegative. V usage is TRBV11-2 and J usage is TRBJ2-7; 11 bases fit TRBD2. Sequencing was done on a sample of PBMCs. The CDR3 DNA is TGTGCCAGCAGCTCGGCCCTAGCGGGAGGTCGAAGCGAGCAGTACTTC. Translation gives CASSSALAGGRSEQYF.